This T cell receptor beta chain is drawn from a study of shared clonotypes between healthy human individuals. Produced via immunoSEQ multiplex PCR; TCRdb's table is partial and in-frame only. The sample consists of more than 1 million clones, more than 75% of them appearing once. CDR1 is SGHTA and CDR2 is FQGNSA in the germline V gene. The J segment lost 4 bases and the V segment lost 1 base, leaving 6 bases of the junction unmatched. CDR3 length equals 15 residues. This clonotype was obtained from a man between 18 and 35 years old in good health. Some clones in this sample may be carry-over from other donors' samples. This chain connects TRBV7-2 to TRBJ2-7, with TRBD2 matching 8 bases. The specimen sequenced was memory CD4+ T cells from PBMCs. Subset of the sample: CD45RA-negative fraction. The CDR3 sequence: CASSLEQAGVYEQYF. The CDR3 nucleotides are TGTGCCAGCAGCTTAGAACAAGCGGGAGTGTACGAGCAGTACTTC.